The 3 T cell receptor beta chains reported below all come from one sample, sequenced in a study of CD8+ T cells in alopecia areata. Treatment of the sample: oral pan-JAK inhibitor, 5-10 mg twice daily. Isolated RNA was reverse transcribed into cDNA used as the sequencing template. TCRdb keeps only in-frame clones here, not all; method: immunoSEQ multiplex PCR. The sample includes 250,000 to 300,000 clones, about 62% seen only once; the top ten take approximately 2%. Material: CD4+ T cells sorted from blood, obtained at week 24, from a patient treated with tofacitinib. The receptor source for this set is a human donor with alopecia areata.

This clone was counted a few times. The chain carries TRBV29-1 and TRBJ2-3, with TRBD2 as a possible D gene (5 bases). V was trimmed by 8 bases and J by 3 bases, leaving 12 bases between them. CDR3 length equals 12 residues. CDR1 is SQVTM, CDR2 ANQGSEA, per germline. CDR3 DNA sequence: TGCAGCTCCGACGAGGGAACAGATACGCAGTATTTT. This sequence encodes CSSDEGTDTQYF.

This clone came up a few times. The rearrangement links TRBV7-9 to TRBJ2-5, with a possible D match to TRBD1 (7 bases). The J call may be faulty, since TRBJ2-7 better matches the DNA end. The CDR3 has 18 amino acids. Germline CDR1 reads SEHNR; CDR2 reads FQNEAQ (reference sequence). The CDR3 bases are TGTGCCAGCAGCTCTCACAGGGGCGCGGACTACTCGCGCTACGAGCAGTACTTC. It codes for CASSSHRGADYSRYEQYF.

This clone was observed a few times. The V call is TRBV5-1, the J call TRBJ2-7; TRBD1 agrees at 9 bases. The CDR3 has 17 amino acids. J lost 1 base, V lost 4 bases, and 12 bases had no gene match. Per the germline V gene, CDR1 is SGHRS and CDR2 is YFSETQ. Written as DNA, the CDR3 is TGCGCCAGCAGCCTCGGGACAGGGTTCGTGCTTTCCTACGAGCAGTACTTC. Residues: CASSLGTGFVLSYEQYF.